Below are 8 T cell receptor beta chains sequenced from a single sample in a study of T cells in Graves' hyperthyroidism and ophthalmopathy. The investigators amplified TCR beta CDR3 regions from RNA transcripts. First-round RT-PCR of the TCR CDR3 relied on the HTBI primer set. A single record per CDR3 protein comes from TCRdb applying MiXCR to the multiplex PCR reads. The table has hundreds of thousands of distinct CDR3 sequences, about 45% seen once. The specimen was peripheral blood or thyroid tissue (not recorded which). The receptors here all came from an adult man with Graves' disease, either hyperthyroidism or ophthalmopathy (not recorded which).

V and J are TRBV25-1 and TRBJ2-5; D might be TRBD1 or TRBD2, each matching 5 bases. The CDR3 consists of 15 residues. Deletions cut 7 bases from V and 5 bases from J, with 20 bases between. The germline V gene encodes CDR1 MGHDK and CDR2 SYGVNS. CDR3 loop: CASTPPTGAWETQYF. CDR3 in DNA: TGTGCCAGCACCCCGCCGACCGGGGCATGGGAGACCCAGTACTTC.

The J gene is TRBJ2-7, the V gene TRBV29-1; 8 bases fit TRBD2. Germline CDR1 reads SQVTM; CDR2 reads ANQGSEA. This CDR3 has 14 amino acids. This chain's CDR3 is CSLWAGGRSYEQYF. The CDR3 coding sequence is TGCAGTTTATGGGCGGGGGGCCGATCCTACGAGCAGTACTTC.

The V call is TRBV24-1, the J call TRBJ1-4, with 7 bases lining up with TRBD1. This CDR3 region has 15 residues. Germline trimming cut 3 bases from V and 8 bases from J; bases unmatched to any gene: 8. In germline, CDR1 is KGHDR, CDR2 SFDVKD. The CDR3 sequence is CATSDGMTGREKLFF. The CDR3 nucleotides are TGTGCCACCAGTGATGGGATGACAGGGCGAGAAAAACTGTTTTTT.

This clonotype was found a few times. The chain is built from TRBV19 and TRBJ1-2; the D gene is possibly TRBD1 (6 bases). The germline CDR1 and CDR2 sequences are LNHDA and SQIVND (reference sequence). CDR3 length equals 15 residues. V was trimmed by 5 bases and J by 2 bases, leaving 15 bases between them. DNA of the CDR3: TGTGCCAGTAGTCTGGGGGGCGCAGAAAACTATGGCTACACCTTC. Translation gives CASSLGGAENYGYTF.

The rearrangement links TRBV2 to TRBJ2-7; 10 nucleotides agree with TRBD2. CDR1 is SNHLY and CDR2 is FYNNEI in the germline V gene. Unmatched junction bases numbered 6, after V lost 4 bases and J lost 3 bases. This CDR3 has 15 residues. The CDR3 region has the DNA TGTGCCAGCAGTGCTGGGACTAGCGCCCGCTACGAGCAGTACTTC. It translates to CASSAGTSARYEQYF.

As to this clonotype: Because it lacks the conserved phenylalanine or tryptophan at the end, this CDR3 is likely a read error. The CDR3 DNA sequence: TGTGCCACCAGTGATTCCAGGTCCTATCAGCCCCAGCATTCT. As protein: CATSDSRSYQPQHS. The chain carries TRBV24-1 and TRBJ1-5; the D is unclear. Germline V gene sequence: CDR1 KGHDR, CDR2 SFDVKD. The CDR3 length is 14 residues. V was shortened by 2 bases and J by 5 bases, with 9 bases between the two germline ends.

This clonotype has only a few counts. The chain joins TRBV4-2 to TRBJ1-3; 7 bases map to TRBD1. Germline V CDR1 and CDR2: LGHNA, YNFKEQ. Losses at the gene ends were 1 base for V and 4 bases for J; bases not matched to a gene: 1. This CDR3 is 14 amino acids long. The CDR3 sequence: CASSQAGGGNTIYF. In nucleotides, the CDR3 is TGTGCCAGCAGCCAAGCAGGGGGAGGAAACACCATATATTTT.

Details on this clonotype: One end of the junction is discordant with germline, which a read error may explain. The chain is built from TRBV20-1 and TRBJ2-5; TRBD2 is a possible D gene (6 bases). The length of the CDR3 is 13 residues. Germline V gene sequence: CDR1 DFQATT, CDR2 SNEGSKA (reference sequence). The CDR3 DNA sequence: TGCAGTGCCACCCCAGGAGGGCCAGAGACCCGGTACTTC. Protein product: CSATPGGPETRYF.